This TCR beta chain was captured in a study of T cell changes during pregnancy in multiple sclerosis. Only in-frame clones appear in the TCRdb table, and some are missing; sequencing was by immunoSEQ multiplex PCR. The sample holds around 97,000 clones; less than 95% are singletons and the top ten take just over 0.75%. A single count supports this clone. Unmatched junction bases numbered 7, after V lost 5 bases and J lost 6 bases. Germline V gives CDR1 MNHEY, CDR2 SVGAGI. The CDR3 has 14 amino acids. This material consisted of peripheral blood, taken in the second trimester of pregnancy. The chain uses TRBV6-5 and TRBJ2-3; TRBD1 agrees at 8 bases. The TCR comes from a female donor in good health, enrolled as a control in a pregnancy study. The CDR3 region is CASSPQGARDTQYF. CDR3 nucleotide sequence: TGTGCCAGCAGTCCGCAGGGGGCGCGGGATACGCAGTATTTT.